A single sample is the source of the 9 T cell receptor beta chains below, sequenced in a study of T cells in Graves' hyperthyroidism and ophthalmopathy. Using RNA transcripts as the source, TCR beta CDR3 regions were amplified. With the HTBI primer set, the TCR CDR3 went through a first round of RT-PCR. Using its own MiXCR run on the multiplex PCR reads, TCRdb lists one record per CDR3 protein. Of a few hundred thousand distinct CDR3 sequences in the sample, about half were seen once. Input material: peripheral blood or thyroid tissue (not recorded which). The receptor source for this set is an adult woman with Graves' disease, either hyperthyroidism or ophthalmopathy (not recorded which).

CDR3 nucleotides: TGTGCCAGCAGAAACACCGAGGCTGAAGCTTTCTTT. Translated: CASRNTEAEAFF. The chain recombines TRBV7-2 with TRBJ1-1; no clear D gene. Germline V CDR1 and CDR2: SGHTA, FQGNSA. This CDR3 has 12 amino acids. V dropped 6 bases and J dropped 6 bases, with 11 bases sitting between them.

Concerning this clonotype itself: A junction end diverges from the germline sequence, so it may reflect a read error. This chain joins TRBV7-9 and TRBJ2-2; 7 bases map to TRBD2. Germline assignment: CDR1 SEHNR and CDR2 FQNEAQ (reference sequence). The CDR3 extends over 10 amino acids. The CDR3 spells CASSHWSGMW. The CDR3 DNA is TGTGCCAGCAGCCATTGGAGCGGGATGTGG.

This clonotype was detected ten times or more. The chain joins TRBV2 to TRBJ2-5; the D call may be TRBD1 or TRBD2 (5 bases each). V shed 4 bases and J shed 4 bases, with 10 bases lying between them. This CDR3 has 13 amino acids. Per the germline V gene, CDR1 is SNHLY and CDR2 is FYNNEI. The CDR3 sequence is CASSAGAGETQYF. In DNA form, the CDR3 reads TGTGCCAGCAGTGCTGGGGCGGGAGAGACCCAGTACTTC.

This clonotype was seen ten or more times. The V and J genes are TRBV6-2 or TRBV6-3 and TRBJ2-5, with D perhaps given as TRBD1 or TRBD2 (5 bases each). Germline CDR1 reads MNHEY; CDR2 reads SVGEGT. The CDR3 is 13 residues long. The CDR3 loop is CAEAEGSQETQYF. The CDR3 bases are TGTGCGGAAGCAGAGGGGTCCCAAGAGACCCAGTACTTC.

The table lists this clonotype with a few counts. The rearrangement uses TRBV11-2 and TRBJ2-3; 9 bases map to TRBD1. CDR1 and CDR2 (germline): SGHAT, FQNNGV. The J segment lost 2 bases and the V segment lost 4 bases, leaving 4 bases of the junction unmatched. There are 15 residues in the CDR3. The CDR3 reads CASSSRDRDTDTQYF. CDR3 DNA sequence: TGTGCCAGCAGCTCCCGGGACAGGGACACAGATACGCAGTATTTT. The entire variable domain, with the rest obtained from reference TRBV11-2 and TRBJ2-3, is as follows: EAGVAQSPRYKIIEKRQSVAFWCNPISGHATLYWYQQILGQGPKLLIQFQNNGVVDDSQLPKDRFSAERLKGVDSTLKIQPAKLEDSAVYLCASSSRDRDTDTQYFGPGTRLTVL.

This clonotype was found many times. CDR3 loop: CASSLSDPAVDEQYF. The CDR3 DNA is TGCGCCAGCAGCTTGTCCGACCCCGCCGTTGACGAGCAGTACTTC. This chain joins TRBV5-1 and TRBJ2-7, with D unresolved. Germline V gene lookup returns CDR1 SGHRS and CDR2 YFSETQ. The CDR3 spans 15 residues. Trimming left V 1 base short and J 5 bases short, with 16 bases between. Together with reference TRBV5-1 and TRBJ2-7, the CDR3 gives the full variable domain: KAGVTQTPRYLIKTRGQQVTLSCSPISGHRSVSWYQQTPGQGLQFLFEYFSETQRNKGNFPGRFSGRQFSNSRSEMNVSTLELGDSALYLCASSLSDPAVDEQYFGPGTRLTVT.

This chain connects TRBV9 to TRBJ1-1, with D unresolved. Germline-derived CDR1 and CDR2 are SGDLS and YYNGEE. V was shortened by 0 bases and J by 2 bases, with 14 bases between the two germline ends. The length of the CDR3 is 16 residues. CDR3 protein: CASSVVTGGPNTEAFF. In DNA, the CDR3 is TGTGCCAGCAGCGTAGTCACGGGAGGGCCCAACACTGAAGCTTTCTTT.

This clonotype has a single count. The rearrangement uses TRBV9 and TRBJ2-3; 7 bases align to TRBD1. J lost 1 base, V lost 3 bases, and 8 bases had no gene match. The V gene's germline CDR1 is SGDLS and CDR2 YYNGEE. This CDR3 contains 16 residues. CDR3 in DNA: TGTGCCAGCAGCGACCCGTCCGGGACAGGCACAGATACGCAGTATTTT. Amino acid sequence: CASSDPSGTGTDTQYF.

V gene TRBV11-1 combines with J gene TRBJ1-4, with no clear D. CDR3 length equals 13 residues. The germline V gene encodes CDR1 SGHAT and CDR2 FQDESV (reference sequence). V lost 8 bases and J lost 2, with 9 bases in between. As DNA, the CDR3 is TGTGCCAGCGCGAGGCAGACTAATGAAAAACTGTTTTTT. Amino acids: CASARQTNEKLFF.